Listed here are 29 T cell receptor beta chains from one sample, sequenced in a study of T-cell reconstitution after alpha-beta-depleted transplantation in children. TCRbeta library preparation incorporated unique molecular identifiers. Via MiXCR, TCRdb re-called the PCR reads, giving one row per CDR3 protein. The table lists 55,000 to 90,000 distinct CDR3 sequences, roughly 4.9% of them singletons. The input for sequencing was PBMCs, mostly from graft donor cells, taken 180 days after TCRalphabeta/CD19-depleted stem cell transplant. These receptor sequences come from a boy in the first two years of life who had a stem cell transplant for acute myeloid leukemia, so the T cells may come from the graft donor.

This clonotype was recorded many times. V and J are TRBV7-9 and TRBJ2-1, with TRBD2 matching over 7 bases. V shed 1 base, J shed 0 bases, and the junction held 6 bases outside the gene matches. The CDR3 is 17 residues long. The germline gives CDR1 SEHNR, CDR2 FQNEAQ (reference sequence). In DNA, the CDR3 is TGTGCCAGCAGCTTAGTAGCGGGCCTCAGCTCCTACAATGAGCAGTTCTTC. It codes for CASSLVAGLSSYNEQFF.

Many counts were recorded for this clonotype. CDR3 in DNA: TGCAGTGCCCTGGGGGCCGGGGAGCTGTTTTTT. This gives the protein CSALGAGELFF. This sequence joins TRBV20-1 and TRBJ2-2; D is perhaps TRBD1 or TRBD2 (5 bases each). The CDR3 length is 11 residues. CDR1 and CDR2 (germline): DFQATT, SNEGSKA (reference sequence). V dropped 6 bases and J dropped 6 bases, with 8 bases sitting between them.

Many counts were recorded for this clonotype. The V gene is TRBV2, the J gene TRBJ2-1, with 11 positions matching TRBD2. Looked up from germline, CDR1 is SNHLY and CDR2 is FYNNEI. V shed 5 bases and J 4 bases; nucleotides not matched to a gene: 19. The CDR3 loop spans 20 amino acids. The DNA of the CDR3 is TGTGCCAGCAGTATATTACTAGCGGGGGCCCTGCCTCTAAATTACAATGAGCAGTTCTTC. Amino acids: CASSILLAGALPLNYNEQFF.

J is TRBJ2-7 and V is TRBV6-7, with a weak D call TRBD1 (5 bases). TRBV6-7 is known as an ORF, though its function is uncertain. The CDR3 length is 14 residues. The DNA for the CDR3 is TGTGCTAGAGAGCAGGGCAAGGCCCCCTACGAGCAGTACTTC. Its protein product is CAREQGKAPYEQYF.

This clonotype showed up many times. The chain has TRBV7-9 and TRBJ2-2; 8 nucleotides line up with TRBD1. The CDR3 spans 15 residues. Germline CDR1 is SEHNR and CDR2 is FQNEAQ (reference sequence). The V segment lost 5 bases and the J segment 3 bases; nucleotides outside the gene matches: 5. The CDR3 bases are TGTGCCAGCAGCGACAGGGGTCATCACACCGGGGAGCTGTTTTTT. Encoded protein: CASSDRGHHTGELFF.

This clonotype was recorded at least ten times. The chain couples TRBV29-1 to TRBJ2-3; 9 bases are shared with TRBD2. The CDR3 has 16 residues. Germline V gene data show CDR1 as SQVTM and CDR2 as ANQGSEA. Unmatched junction bases numbered 5, after V lost 0 bases and J lost 1 base. CDR3 sequence reads: CSVEDRKRGGTDTQYF. DNA for the CDR3: TGCAGCGTTGAAGATCGTAAGCGGGGGGGCACAGATACGCAGTATTTT.

The chain employs TRBV2 and TRBJ2-1; tentatively, D is TRBD2 (7 bases). Trimming shortened V by 6 bases and J by 3 bases, and 12 bases separated the two germline ends. This CDR3 has 14 amino acids. From germline, CDR1 is SNHLY and CDR2 FYNNEI. This CDR3 is CASRGGGVYNEQFF. The DNA for the CDR3 is TGTGCCAGCAGGGGAGGGGGGGTCTACAATGAGCAGTTCTTC.

This clonotype was seen repeatedly, ten times or more. The chain couples TRBV5-1 to TRBJ1-1; 7 bases match TRBD1. V lost 0 bases and J lost 3; bases outside the gene matches: 2. Looked up from germline, CDR1 is SGHRS and CDR2 is YFSETQ. The CDR3 is 14 residues long. This CDR3 reads CASSLDRGYTEAFF. The CDR3 nucleotides read TGCGCCAGCAGCTTGGACAGGGGTTACACTGAAGCTTTCTTT.

This clonotype was counted ten times or more. This rearrangement joins TRBV5-1 to TRBJ2-2; 7 nucleotides line up with TRBD2. This CDR3 comprises 15 residues. After removal of 0 bases from V and 5 bases from J, the junction contained 4 bases not matched to a gene. Per the germline V gene, CDR1 is SGHRS and CDR2 is YFSETQ. The chain's CDR3 is CASSLELAATGELFF. The CDR3 coding sequence is TGCGCCAGCAGCTTGGAGCTAGCGGCGACCGGGGAGCTGTTTTTT.

This clonotype was observed at least ten times. CDR3 nucleotide sequence: TGCGCCAGCAGCTTGAATATCTACACAGATACGCAGTATTTT. This codes for CASSLNIYTDTQYF. The chain is built from TRBV5-1 and TRBJ2-3, with unresolved D. CDR3 length equals 14 residues. In germline, CDR1 is SGHRS, CDR2 YFSETQ. V shed 1 base and J shed 2 bases, with 8 bases lying between them.

The table lists this clonotype with many counts. This chain uses TRBV5-1 with TRBJ2-5, with 10 bases lining up with TRBD1. The CDR3 covers 15 residues. Germline lookup yields CDR1 SGHRS and CDR2 YFSETQ. Germline trimming cut 4 bases from V and 5 bases from J; bases unmatched to any gene: 8. The CDR3 region is CASSPRQGAWETQYF. CDR3 bases: TGCGCCAGCAGCCCGAGACAGGGGGCCTGGGAGACCCAGTACTTC. Full variable domain (rest looked up from reference TRBV5-1 and TRBJ2-5): KAGVTQTPRYLIKTRGQQVTLSCSPISGHRSVSWYQQTPGQGLQFLFEYFSETQRNKGNFPGRFSGRQFSNSRSEMNVSTLELGDSALYLCASSPRQGAWETQYFGPGTRLLVL.

This clonotype was observed many times. This chain uses TRBV27 with TRBJ1-2, with a tentative D call TRBD1 (6 bases). CDR1 is MNHEY, CDR2 SMNVEV, per germline (reference sequence). This CDR3 is 15 amino acids long. V lost 3 bases and J lost 4, with 15 bases in between. The CDR3 DNA is TGTGCCAGCAGTTTCAAGGGCAGGGGAGGCTATGGCTACACCTTC. It is translated as CASSFKGRGGYGYTF.

This clonotype was recorded many times. The chain recombines TRBV12-3 or TRBV12-4 with TRBJ1-6; D uncertain. The CDR3 spans 15 residues. With 3 bases removed from V and 0 bases from J, the gap between germline ends came to 6 bases. CDR3 protein: CASSLYGSYNSPLHF. The CDR3 nucleotides read TGTGCCAGCAGTTTGTATGGCTCCTATAATTCACCCCTCCACTTT.

This clonotype was counted ten times or more. V usage is TRBV4-2 and J usage is TRBJ2-1, with D possibly matching TRBD1 (6 bases). Trimming cost V 0 bases and J 2 bases, with 17 bases left between them. This CDR3 spans 18 amino acids. CDR1 and CDR2 from the germline V gene are LGHNA and YNFKEQ. This CDR3 reads CASSQDLGGFFAYNEQFF. The CDR3 DNA follows: TGTGCCAGCAGCCAAGATCTAGGGGGTTTTTTCGCCTACAATGAGCAGTTCTTC.

This clonotype was detected ten times or more. V is TRBV6-5 and J is TRBJ1-1; TRBD1 matches at 7 bases. Germline loops: CDR1 MNHEY, CDR2 SVGAGI. The CDR3 covers 16 residues. Trimming cost V 9 bases and J 2 bases; bases outside gene matches: 15. The CDR3 is CASYAAQQGYNTEAFF. As DNA, the CDR3 is TGTGCCAGTTACGCCGCCCAACAGGGGTATAACACTGAAGCTTTCTTT.

This clonotype was recorded many times. Mismatch with germline at one junction end may stem from a read error. The CDR3 DNA reads as TGTACCATCAGCCTCTATCGACTAGCGGGGGGTCTGAACACCGGGGAGCTGTTTTTT. This sequence encodes CTISLYRLAGGLNTGELFF. The chain recombines TRBV10-3 with TRBJ2-2; 13 positions match TRBD2. This CDR3 region has 19 residues. CDR1 ENHRY and CDR2 SYGVKD come from the germline V gene.

This clonotype was counted many times. The rearrangement uses TRBV6-2 or TRBV6-3 and TRBJ2-7; possible D gene TRBD1, 6 bases. The V end lost 2 bases, the J end lost 1 base, and 12 bases lay between the germline ends. The CDR3 consists of 15 residues. Germline V gives CDR1 MNHEY, CDR2 SVGEGT. CDR3 region: CASSYLGDISYEQYF. CDR3 sequence (DNA): TGTGCCAGCAGTTACCTGGGGGACATTTCCTACGAGCAGTACTTC.

This clonotype was counted many times. The chain has TRBV20-1 and TRBJ1-1, with TRBD1 as a possible D gene (5 bases). This CDR3 has 14 residues. The V gene's germline CDR1 is DFQATT and CDR2 SNEGSKA (reference sequence). V lost 3 bases, J lost 1 base, and 12 bases lay in between. The CDR3: CSASSGMGNTEAFF. As DNA, the CDR3 is TGCAGTGCTAGTTCAGGGATGGGGAACACTGAAGCTTTCTTT.

This clonotype was recorded at least ten times. The rearrangement links TRBV7-9 to TRBJ1-1; the D gene is possibly TRBD1 (5 bases). Trimming left V 1 base short and J 7 bases short, with 22 bases between. There are 17 residues in the CDR3. Germline-derived CDR1 and CDR2 are SEHNR and FQNEAQ (reference sequence). The CDR3: CASSLDGGEVDADEAFF. The CDR3 nucleotides read TGTGCCAGCAGCTTAGATGGAGGGGAGGTTGATGCAGATGAAGCTTTCTTT.

This clonotype was counted ten times or more. The chain couples TRBV11-2 to TRBJ1-1; D is perhaps TRBD1 (6 bases). This CDR3 has 15 residues. V dropped 1 base and J dropped 4 bases, with 13 bases sitting between them. The germline V gene has CDR1 SGHAT and CDR2 FQNNGV. The CDR3 reads CASSLGGARSTEAFF. The CDR3 DNA sequence: TGTGCCAGCAGCTTAGGGGGGGCGCGGAGCACTGAAGCTTTCTTT.

This clonotype was seen only a few times. The chain uses TRBV24-1 and TRBJ2-2, with a tentative D call TRBD1 (5 bases). Trimming removed 7 bases from V and 6 bases from J, with 8 bases in between. Germline CDR1 KGHDR, CDR2 SFDVKD. CDR3 size: 12 residues. The CDR3 is CATRGQPGELFF. As DNA, the CDR3 is TGTGCCACCAGGGGGCAGCCCGGGGAGCTGTTTTTT.

This clonotype was recorded at least ten times. The V call is TRBV5-1, the J call TRBJ1-1; 8 bases align to TRBD1. Trimming at V came to 6 bases and at J to 7 bases, leaving 2 bases not matched to a gene. There are 11 residues in the CDR3. The germline V gene encodes CDR1 SGHRS and CDR2 YFSETQ. The CDR3 here is CASKQGGEAFF. The CDR3 DNA follows: TGCGCCAGCAAACAGGGGGGTGAAGCTTTCTTT.

There are many counts of this clonotype. The chain combines TRBV28 with TRBJ2-1; 10 nucleotides line up with TRBD1. Losses at the gene ends were 6 bases for V and 9 bases for J; bases not matched to a gene: 14. The CDR3 has 16 residues. Germline values: CDR1 MDHEN, CDR2 SYDVKM. CDR3 in amino acids: CASSPRGRQGAGEQFF. The DNA for the CDR3 is TGTGCCAGCAGCCCTCGAGGGAGACAGGGGGCTGGTGAGCAGTTCTTC.

This clonotype showed up many times. The V gene is TRBV13, the J gene TRBJ2-7, with TRBD1 matching 10 bases. V lost 3 bases and J lost 4; bases outside the gene matches: 3. Germline assignment: CDR1 PRHDT and CDR2 FYEKMQ (reference sequence). CDR3 size: 14 residues. The CDR3 DNA reads TGTGCCAGCAGCTTCGGGACAGGGGAATACGAGCAGTACTTC. This encodes CASSFGTGEYEQYF.

This clonotype came up many times. The J gene is TRBJ2-7, the V gene TRBV7-2; D possibly matches TRBD1 or TRBD2 (5 bases each). This CDR3 contains 15 residues. Looked up from germline, CDR1 is SGHTA and CDR2 is FQGNSA. V gave up 0 bases and J gave up 3 bases, with 12 bases separating them. The CDR3, as DNA: TGTGCCAGCAGCTTAGCCCCCGGGACCCTCTACGAGCAGTACTTC. Translated: CASSLAPGTLYEQYF.

In its sample, this clonotype was seen many times. The chain links TRBV7-2 to TRBJ2-7; TRBD2 matches 13 bases. The CDR3 extends over 17 amino acids. Germline loops: CDR1 SGHTA, CDR2 FQGNSA. Trimming cost V 5 bases and J 2 bases; bases outside gene matches: 9. The CDR3 coding sequence is TGTGCCAGCAGCACACCCGGGACTAGCGGGGTGCCCTACGAGCAGTACTTC. Its translation is CASSTPGTSGVPYEQYF.

This clonotype was seen ten or more times. The rearrangement joins TRBV20-1 to TRBJ2-2; 11 bases map to TRBD1. Germline assignment: CDR1 DFQATT and CDR2 SNEGSKA (reference sequence). V was pared by 3 bases and J by 4 bases, with 10 bases of the junction left unmatched. The CDR3 is 17 residues long. In nucleotides, the CDR3 is TGCAGTGCTAGTTACTTCACCGGGACAGGGGGCACCGGGGAGCTGTTTTTT. Amino acids: CSASYFTGTGGTGELFF.

This clonotype was detected many times. V is TRBV4-3 and J is TRBJ2-1; 7 nucleotides agree with TRBD2. J was trimmed by 6 bases and V by 0 bases; bases with no gene match: 11. This CDR3 is 17 amino acids long. Germline-derived CDR1 and CDR2 are LGHNA and YSLEER. The CDR3 reads CASSQDPTGLNFNEQFF. DNA of the CDR3: TGCGCCAGCAGCCAAGACCCAACGGGACTAAATTTCAATGAGCAGTTCTTC.

This clonotype showed up many times. The chain joins TRBV19 to TRBJ1-2, with 7 nucleotides matching TRBD1. Looked up from germline, CDR1 is LNHDA and CDR2 is SQIVND (reference sequence). This CDR3 spans 16 amino acids. With 4 bases clipped from V and 0 bases from J, the junction kept 8 bases outside the gene matches. The CDR3 loop reads CASSSGGQSSNYGYTF. The DNA for the CDR3 is TGTGCCAGTAGTAGTGGGGGACAGTCTTCTAACTATGGCTACACCTTC.